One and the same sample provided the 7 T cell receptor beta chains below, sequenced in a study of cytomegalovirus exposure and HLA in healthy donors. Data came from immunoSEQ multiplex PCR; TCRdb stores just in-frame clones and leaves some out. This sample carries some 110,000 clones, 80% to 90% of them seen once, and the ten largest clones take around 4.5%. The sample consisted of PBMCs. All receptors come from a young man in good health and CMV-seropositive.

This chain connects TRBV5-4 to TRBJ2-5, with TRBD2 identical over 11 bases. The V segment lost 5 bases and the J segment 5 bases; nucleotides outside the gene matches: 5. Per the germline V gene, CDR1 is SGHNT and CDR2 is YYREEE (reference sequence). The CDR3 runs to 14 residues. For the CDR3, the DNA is TGTGCCAGCAGGATAGCGGGGGGGCGGGAGACCCAGTACTTC. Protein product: CASRIAGGRETQYF.

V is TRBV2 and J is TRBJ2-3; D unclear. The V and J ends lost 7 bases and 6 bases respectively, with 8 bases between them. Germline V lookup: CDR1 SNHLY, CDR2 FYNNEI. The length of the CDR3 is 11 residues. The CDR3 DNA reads TGTGCCAGCACCTATACGGATACGCAGTATTTT. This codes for CASTYTDTQYF.

As DNA, the CDR3 is TGCGCCAGCAGCCAAATTTTTTCGGGAAATGAGCAGTTCTTC. Protein product: CASSQIFSGNEQFF. The V gene is TRBV4-3, the J gene TRBJ2-1, with D maybe TRBD2 (5 bases). Germline V gene lookup returns CDR1 LGHNA and CDR2 YSLEER. The CDR3 extends over 14 amino acids. V dropped 2 bases and J dropped 7 bases, with 12 bases sitting between them.

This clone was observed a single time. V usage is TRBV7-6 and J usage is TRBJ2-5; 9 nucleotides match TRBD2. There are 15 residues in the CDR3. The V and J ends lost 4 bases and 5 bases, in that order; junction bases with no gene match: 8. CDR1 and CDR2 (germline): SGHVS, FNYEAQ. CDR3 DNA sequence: TGTGCCAGCAGCTATTTCGCGGGGGGGACGGAGACCCAGTACTTC. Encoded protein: CASSYFAGGTETQYF.

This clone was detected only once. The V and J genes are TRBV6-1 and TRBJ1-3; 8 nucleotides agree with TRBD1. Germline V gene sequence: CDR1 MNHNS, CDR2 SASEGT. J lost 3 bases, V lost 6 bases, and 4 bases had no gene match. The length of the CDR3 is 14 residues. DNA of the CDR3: TGTGCCAGCAGGGCAGGGGGCATTGGAAACACCATATATTTT. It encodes CASRAGGIGNTIYF.

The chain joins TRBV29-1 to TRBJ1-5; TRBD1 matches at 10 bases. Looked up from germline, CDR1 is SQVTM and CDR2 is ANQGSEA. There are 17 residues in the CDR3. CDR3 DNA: TGCAGGGGGACAGGGGTACTCCCCTCGGGCAGCAATCAGCCCCAGCATTTT. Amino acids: CRGTGVLPSGSNQPQHF.

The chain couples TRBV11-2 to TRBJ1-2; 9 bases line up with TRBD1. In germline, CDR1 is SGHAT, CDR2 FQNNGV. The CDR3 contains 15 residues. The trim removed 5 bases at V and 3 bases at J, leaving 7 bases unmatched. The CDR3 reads CASSPGTGNYYGYTF. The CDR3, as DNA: TGTGCCAGCAGCCCTGGGACAGGGAATTACTATGGCTACACCTTC.